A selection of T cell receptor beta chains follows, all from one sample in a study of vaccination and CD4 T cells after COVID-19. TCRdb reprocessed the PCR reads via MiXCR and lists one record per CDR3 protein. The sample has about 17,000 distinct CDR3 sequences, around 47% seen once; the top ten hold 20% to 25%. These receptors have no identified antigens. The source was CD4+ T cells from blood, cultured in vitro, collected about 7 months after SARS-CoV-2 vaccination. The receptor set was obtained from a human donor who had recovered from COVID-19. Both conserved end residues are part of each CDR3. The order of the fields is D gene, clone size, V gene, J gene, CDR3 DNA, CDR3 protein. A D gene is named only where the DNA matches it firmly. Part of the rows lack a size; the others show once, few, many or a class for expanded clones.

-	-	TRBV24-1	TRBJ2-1	TGTGCCACCAGTGGCGACTCGGGGGTCTCCTACAATGAGCAGTTCTTC	CATSGDSGVSYNEQFF
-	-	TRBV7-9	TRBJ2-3	TGTGCCAGCAGCCCGGGGTGGAGTTCGGATACGCAGTATTTT	CASSPGWSSDTQYF
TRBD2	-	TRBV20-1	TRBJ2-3	TGCAGTGCTACACTAGCGGCTAGCACAGATACGCAGTATTTT	CSATLAASTDTQYF
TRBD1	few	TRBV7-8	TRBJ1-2	TGTGCCAGCAGCTTGGGACCTCCGGGACAGGGGGTTGGCTACACCTTC	CASSLGPPGQGVGYTF
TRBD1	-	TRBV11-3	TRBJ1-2	TGTGCCAGCAGCAAACGGACAGGGGGCTACTATGGCTACACCTTC	CASSKRTGGYYGYTF
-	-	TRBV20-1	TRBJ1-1	TGCAGTGCTTTCCGTTACGGCGCTGAAGCTTTCTTT	CSAFRYGAEAFF
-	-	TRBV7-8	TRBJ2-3	TGTGCCAGCAGCCCTGGGACTGAGGGTACGCAGTATTTT	CASSPGTEGTQYF
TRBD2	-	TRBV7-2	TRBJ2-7	TGTGCCAGCAGCTTCCTAGCGGGAGGGAGGGACGAGCAGTACTTC	CASSFLAGGRDEQYF
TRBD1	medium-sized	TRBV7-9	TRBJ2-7	TGTGCCAGCAGCCCGACAGGGTTCGGCGAGCAGTACTTC	CASSPTGFGEQYF
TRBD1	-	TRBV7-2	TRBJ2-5	TGTGCCAGCAGCTCAAGGACGGGGACAGGGGGAGAGACCCAGTACTTC	CASSSRTGTGGETQYF
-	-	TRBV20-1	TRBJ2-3	TGCAGTGCTCAGCTCCCCCAGGCGGATACGCAGTATTTT	CSAQLPQADTQYF
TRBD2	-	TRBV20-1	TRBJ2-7	TGCAGTGCTAGGGGGGGACTACAAGCCTCCTACGAGCAGTACTTC	CSARGGLQASYEQYF
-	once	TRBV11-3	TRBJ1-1	TGTGCCAGCAGCTTGATCGAGAAGACGGAAGCTTTCTTT	CASSLIEKTEAFF
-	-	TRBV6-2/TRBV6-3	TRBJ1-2	TGTGCCAGCTGGTCCGGGAACTATGGCTACACCTTC	CASWSGNYGYTF
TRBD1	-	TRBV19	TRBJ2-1	TGTGCCAGTAGTATCGGGGGACACTTCCGGGACAGGGGAAATGAGCAGTTCTTC	CASSIGGHFRDRGNEQFF
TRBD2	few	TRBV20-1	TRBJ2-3	TGCAGTGCTCCAAAAGCGGGGGGGGCAGATACGCAGTATTTT	CSAPKAGGADTQYF